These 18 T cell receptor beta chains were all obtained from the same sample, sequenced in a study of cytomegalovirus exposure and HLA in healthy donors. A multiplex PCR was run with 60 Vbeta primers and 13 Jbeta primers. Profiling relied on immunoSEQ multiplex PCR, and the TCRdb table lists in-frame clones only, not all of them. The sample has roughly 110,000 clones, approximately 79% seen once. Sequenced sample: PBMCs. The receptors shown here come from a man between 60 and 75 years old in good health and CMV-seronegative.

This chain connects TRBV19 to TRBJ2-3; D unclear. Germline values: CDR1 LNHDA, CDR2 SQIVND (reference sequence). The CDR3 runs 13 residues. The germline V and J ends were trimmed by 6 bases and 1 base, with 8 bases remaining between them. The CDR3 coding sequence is TGTGCCAGTAGGACGGGTGGCACAGATACGCAGTATTTT. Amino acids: CASRTGGTDTQYF.

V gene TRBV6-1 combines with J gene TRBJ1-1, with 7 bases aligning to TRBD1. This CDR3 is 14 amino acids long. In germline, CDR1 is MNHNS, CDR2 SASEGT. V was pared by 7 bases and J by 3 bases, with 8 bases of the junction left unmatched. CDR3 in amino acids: CASKFIGQDTEAFF. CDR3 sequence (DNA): TGTGCCAGCAAATTTATAGGACAGGACACTGAAGCTTTCTTT.

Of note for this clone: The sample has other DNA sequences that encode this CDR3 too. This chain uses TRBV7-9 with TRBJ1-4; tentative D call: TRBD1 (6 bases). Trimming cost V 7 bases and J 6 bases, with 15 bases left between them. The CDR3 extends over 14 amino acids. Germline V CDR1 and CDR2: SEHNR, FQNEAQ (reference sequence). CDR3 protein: CASNRQGFDEKLFF. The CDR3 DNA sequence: TGTGCCAGCAACAGGCAGGGGTTTGATGAAAAACTGTTTTTT.

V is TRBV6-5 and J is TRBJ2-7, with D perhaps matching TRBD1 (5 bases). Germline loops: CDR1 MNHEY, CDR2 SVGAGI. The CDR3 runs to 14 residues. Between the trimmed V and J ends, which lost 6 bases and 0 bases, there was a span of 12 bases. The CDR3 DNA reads TGTGCCAGCAGCCCAAGGGGTAGCTCCTACGAGCAGTACGTC. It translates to CASSPRGSSYEQYV.

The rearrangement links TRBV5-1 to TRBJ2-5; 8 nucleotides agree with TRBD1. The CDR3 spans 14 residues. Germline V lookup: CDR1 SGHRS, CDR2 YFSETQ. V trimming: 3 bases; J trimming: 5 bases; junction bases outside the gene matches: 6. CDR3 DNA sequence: TGCGCCAGCAGCTCGGACAGGGCCGGGGAGACCCAGTACTTC. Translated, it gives CASSSDRAGETQYF.

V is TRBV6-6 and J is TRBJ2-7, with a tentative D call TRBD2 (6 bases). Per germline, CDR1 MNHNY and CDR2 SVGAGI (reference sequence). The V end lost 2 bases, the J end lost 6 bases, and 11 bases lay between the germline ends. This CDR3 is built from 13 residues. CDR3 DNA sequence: TGTGCCAGCAGTTACCGTGGGGACTCCGAGCAGTACTTC. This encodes CASSYRGDSEQYF.

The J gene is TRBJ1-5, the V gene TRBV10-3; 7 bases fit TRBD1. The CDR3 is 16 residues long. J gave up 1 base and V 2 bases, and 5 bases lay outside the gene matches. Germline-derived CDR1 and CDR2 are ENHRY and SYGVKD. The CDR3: CAISERATGSNQPQHF. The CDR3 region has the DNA TGTGCCATCAGTGAGAGGGCGACAGGGAGCAATCAGCCCCAGCATTTT.

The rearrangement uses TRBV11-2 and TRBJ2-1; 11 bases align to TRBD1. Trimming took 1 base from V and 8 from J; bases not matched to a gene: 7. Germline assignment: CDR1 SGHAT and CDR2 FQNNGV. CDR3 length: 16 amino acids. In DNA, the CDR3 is TGTGCCAGCAGCTTAGGGACAGGGGGCTTATCATATGAGCAGTTCTTC. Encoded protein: CASSLGTGGLSYEQFF.

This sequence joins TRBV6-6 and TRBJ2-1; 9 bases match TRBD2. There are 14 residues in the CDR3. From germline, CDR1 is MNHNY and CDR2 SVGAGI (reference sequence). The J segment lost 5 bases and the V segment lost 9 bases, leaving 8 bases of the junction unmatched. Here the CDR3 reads CASGAGGLDNEQFF. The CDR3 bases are TGTGCCAGTGGAGCGGGGGGTCTTGACAATGAGCAGTTCTTC.

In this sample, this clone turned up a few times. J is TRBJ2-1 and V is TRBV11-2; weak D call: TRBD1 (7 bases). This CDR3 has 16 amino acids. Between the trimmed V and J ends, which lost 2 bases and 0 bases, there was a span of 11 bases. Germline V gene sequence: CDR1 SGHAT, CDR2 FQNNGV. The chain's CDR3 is CASSLTQGGSYNEQFF. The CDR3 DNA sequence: TGTGCCAGCAGCTTAACGCAGGGGGGCTCCTACAATGAGCAGTTCTTC.

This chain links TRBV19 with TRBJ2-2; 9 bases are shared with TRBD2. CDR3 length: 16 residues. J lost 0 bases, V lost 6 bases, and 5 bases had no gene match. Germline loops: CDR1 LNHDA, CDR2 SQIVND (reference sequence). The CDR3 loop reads CASRSLAGSNTGELFF. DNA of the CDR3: TGTGCCAGTAGAAGCCTAGCGGGGTCGAACACCGGGGAGCTGTTTTTT.

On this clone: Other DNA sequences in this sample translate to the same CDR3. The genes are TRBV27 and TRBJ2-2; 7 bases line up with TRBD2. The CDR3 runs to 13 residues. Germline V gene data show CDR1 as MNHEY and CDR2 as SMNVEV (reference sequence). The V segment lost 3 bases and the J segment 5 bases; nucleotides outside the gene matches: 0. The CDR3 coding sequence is TGTGCCAGCAGTTTCGGGGGGACCGGGGAGCTGTTTTTT. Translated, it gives CASSFGGTGELFF.

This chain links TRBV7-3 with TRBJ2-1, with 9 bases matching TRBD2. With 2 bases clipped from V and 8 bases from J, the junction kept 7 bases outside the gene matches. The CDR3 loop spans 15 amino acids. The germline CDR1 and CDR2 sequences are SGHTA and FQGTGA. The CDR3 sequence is CASSLLSGGYDEQFF. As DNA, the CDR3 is TGTGCCAGCAGCTTACTTAGCGGGGGTTATGATGAGCAGTTCTTC.

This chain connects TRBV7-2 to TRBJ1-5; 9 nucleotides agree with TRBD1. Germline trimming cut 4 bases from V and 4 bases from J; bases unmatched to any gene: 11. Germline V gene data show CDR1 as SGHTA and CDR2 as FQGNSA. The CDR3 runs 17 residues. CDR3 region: CASSSPKTGTGNQPQHF. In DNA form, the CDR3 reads TGTGCCAGCAGCTCACCTAAAACCGGGACAGGGAATCAGCCCCAGCATTTT.

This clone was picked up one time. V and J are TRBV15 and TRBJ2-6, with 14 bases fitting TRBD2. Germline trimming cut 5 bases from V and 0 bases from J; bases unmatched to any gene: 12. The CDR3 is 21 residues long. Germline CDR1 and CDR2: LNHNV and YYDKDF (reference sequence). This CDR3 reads CATSGLGTSGGRYSGANVLTF. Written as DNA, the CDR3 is TGTGCCACCAGCGGGCTCGGGACTAGCGGGGGCCGATACTCTGGGGCCAACGTCCTGACTTTC.

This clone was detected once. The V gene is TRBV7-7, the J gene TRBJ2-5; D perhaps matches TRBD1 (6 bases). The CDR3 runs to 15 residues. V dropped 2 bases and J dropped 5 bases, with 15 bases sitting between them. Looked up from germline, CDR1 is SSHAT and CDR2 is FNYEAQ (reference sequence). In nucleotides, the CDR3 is TGTGCCAGCAGCTTAACAGGGACGAGAGGGGAGACCCAGTACTTC. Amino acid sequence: CASSLTGTRGETQYF.

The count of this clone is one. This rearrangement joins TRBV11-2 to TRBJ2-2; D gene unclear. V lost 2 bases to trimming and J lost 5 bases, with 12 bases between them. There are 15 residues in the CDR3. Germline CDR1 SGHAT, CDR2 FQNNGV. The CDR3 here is CASSLQAGPTGELFF. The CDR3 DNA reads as TGTGCCAGCAGCTTACAGGCTGGGCCAACCGGGGAGCTGTTTTTT.

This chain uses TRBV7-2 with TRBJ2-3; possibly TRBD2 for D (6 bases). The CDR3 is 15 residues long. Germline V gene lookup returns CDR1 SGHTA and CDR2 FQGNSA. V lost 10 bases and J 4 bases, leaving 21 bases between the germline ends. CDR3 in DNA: TGTGCCATCCCCCGCCTTCTAGCGAGGGCAGATACGCAGTATTTT. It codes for CAIPRLLARADTQYF.